Following are 25 T cell receptor beta chains from one sample sequenced in a study of blood T cell repertoires in COVID-19. Method: immunoSEQ multiplex PCR; TCRdb's copy keeps in-frame clones and lacks some. Here the sample spans around 180,000 clones, about 86% being singletons. The source material was peripheral blood. Receptor source: a woman in her 30s with active or convalescent COVID-19.

The chain uses TRBV28 and TRBJ2-2; tentative D call: TRBD1 (5 bases). Looked up from germline, CDR1 is MDHEN and CDR2 is SYDVKM. V lost 10 bases and J lost 4, with 13 bases in between. This CDR3 has 13 amino acids. The CDR3 spells CATQDTTTGELFF. The DNA of the CDR3 is TGTGCCACCCAGGACACCACCACCGGGGAGCTGTTTTTT.

The chain has TRBV9 and TRBJ2-3; no definite D call. The CDR3 consists of 16 residues. V was cut by 5 bases and J by 0 bases, with 16 bases left in between. CDR1 is SGDLS, CDR2 YYNGEE, per germline. CDR3 in amino acids: CASSGGDSPSTDTQYF. The DNA for the CDR3 is TGTGCCAGCAGTGGTGGAGACTCGCCTAGCACAGATACGCAGTATTTT.

The chain combines TRBV27 with TRBJ2-1; a possible D gene is TRBD1 (5 bases). The germline V gene encodes CDR1 MNHEY and CDR2 SMNVEV (reference sequence). V was pared by 5 bases and J by 0 bases, with 14 bases between. This CDR3 has 16 amino acids. The CDR3 DNA reads TGTGCCAGCAGTCTCGCAGGGTTAAGCTCCTACAATGAGCAGTTCTTC. Translation gives CASSLAGLSSYNEQFF.

This clone occurred a few times. One end of the junction is discordant with germline, which a read error may explain. J is TRBJ1-1 and V is TRBV3-1 (or the pseudogene TRBV3-2); TRBD1 aligns across 9 bases. This CDR3 is 15 amino acids long. From germline, CDR1 is LGHDT and CDR2 YNNKEL (reference sequence). CDR3 amino acids: CASSEEQGAHTEAFF. CDR3 bases: TGTGCCAGCAGCGAAGAACAGGGGGCACACACTGAAGCTTTCTTT.

The gene calls are TRBV5-6 and TRBJ1-6; 11 nucleotides line up with TRBD1. J lost 7 bases, V lost 4 bases, and 4 bases had no gene match. The CDR3 extends over 15 amino acids. Germline CDR1 and CDR2: SGHDT and YYEEEE. The CDR3: CASSPRTGGNSPLHF. The DNA for the CDR3 is TGTGCCAGCAGCCCTCGGACAGGGGGCAATTCACCCCTCCACTTT. The whole variable domain, remainder taken from reference TRBV5-6 and TRBJ1-6, is DAGVTQSPTHLIKTRGQQVTLRCSPKSGHDTVSWYQQALGQGPQFIFQYYEEEERQRGNFPDRFSGHQFPNYSSELNVNALLLGDSALYLCASSPRTGGNSPLHFGNGTRLTVT.

The chain has TRBV5-6 and TRBJ1-2; 9 nucleotides match TRBD1. The length of the CDR3 is 14 residues. CDR1 SGHDT and CDR2 YYEEEE come from the germline V gene. Trimming took 0 bases from V and 8 from J; bases not matched to a gene: 5. CDR3 amino acids: CASSLDRGLQGYTF. Written as DNA, the CDR3 is TGTGCCAGCAGCTTGGACAGGGGGCTACAGGGCTACACCTTC. The full variable domain, with the rest looked up from reference TRBV5-6 and TRBJ1-2, is DAGVTQSPTHLIKTRGQQVTLRCSPKSGHDTVSWYQQALGQGPQFIFQYYEEEERQRGNFPDRFSGHQFPNYSSELNVNALLLGDSALYLCASSLDRGLQGYTFGSGTRLTVV.

This chain uses TRBV5-5 with TRBJ2-1; no clear D gene. Trimming pared 1 base from V and 5 bases from J, leaving 10 bases between. The CDR3 extends over 14 amino acids. Germline V gene sequence: CDR1 SGHKS, CDR2 YYEKEE (reference sequence). In nucleotides, the CDR3 is TGTGCCAGCAGCTTGTCGGCCAGGAACAATGAGCAGTTCTTC. This gives the protein CASSLSARNNEQFF.

V gene TRBV6-6 combines with J gene TRBJ2-7; perhaps TRBD2 as D (6 bases). This CDR3 is built from 15 residues. The V end lost 0 bases, the J end lost 3 bases, and 12 bases lay between the germline ends. Germline lookup yields CDR1 MNHNY and CDR2 SVGAGI (reference sequence). CDR3 nucleotides: TGTGCCAGCAGTTACTCGGGACTCTCAGACTACGAGCAGTACTTC. As protein: CASSYSGLSDYEQYF.

The genes are TRBV4-1 and TRBJ2-2, with 7 bases fitting TRBD2. Germline lookup yields CDR1 MGHRA and CDR2 YSYEKL. The V gene end was trimmed by 0 bases and the J gene end by 6 bases; junction bases not matched to a gene: 13. The CDR3 is 18 residues long. For the CDR3, the DNA is TGCGCCAGCAGCCAAGATTGGGGGGGACTTTCGCGTTCCGGGGAGCTGTTTTTT. This codes for CASSQDWGGLSRSGELFF.

The J gene is TRBJ1-1, the V gene TRBV5-1; 11 bases agree with TRBD1. The V gene's germline CDR1 is SGHRS and CDR2 YFSETQ. The CDR3 is made up of 14 amino acids. V was clipped by 4 bases and J by 4 bases; unmatched bases: 3. CDR3 protein: CASSQGQGATEAFF. In DNA, the CDR3 is TGCGCCAGCAGCCAAGGACAGGGGGCCACTGAAGCTTTCTTT.

The rearrangement joins TRBV7-2 to TRBJ2-7; TRBD2 matches 14 bases. CDR1 SGHTA and CDR2 FQGNSA come from the germline V gene. The V and J ends lost 5 bases and 3 bases, in that order; junction bases with no gene match: 6. The CDR3 runs to 16 residues. CDR3 DNA: TGTGCCAGCAGCCGGGGACTAGCGGGAGAGCTCTACGAGCAGTACTTC. It is translated as CASSRGLAGELYEQYF.

This clone was seen only once. V usage is TRBV3-1 (or the pseudogene TRBV3-2) and J usage is TRBJ2-7; D uncertain. V dropped 0 bases and J dropped 8 bases, with 8 bases sitting between them. CDR1 and CDR2 (germline): LGHDT, YNNKEL (reference sequence). The CDR3 consists of 12 residues. The CDR3 here is CASSQDQAKQYF. CDR3 coding DNA: TGTGCCAGCAGCCAAGATCAAGCGAAGCAGTACTTC.

This clone was detected only a few times. J is TRBJ1-1 and V is TRBV12-5; D is unresolved. This CDR3 has 14 residues. CDR1 is LGHNT and CDR2 is FRNRAP in the germline V gene. Trimming removed 3 bases at V and 0 bases at J, with 8 bases between. The CDR3: CASGFWPMNTEAFF. DNA of the CDR3: TGTGCTAGTGGTTTTTGGCCCATGAACACTGAAGCTTTCTTT.

The chain links TRBV28 to TRBJ2-3; D unclear. Looked up from germline, CDR1 is MDHEN and CDR2 is SYDVKM. The ends were cut back, 1 base at V and 0 bases at J, with 8 bases in the middle. The CDR3 is 15 amino acids. CDR3 bases: TGTGCCAGCAGTTTATTTGCGACTAGCACAGATACGCAGTATTTT. Translating gives CASSLFATSTDTQYF.

The chain has TRBV7-8 and TRBJ2-7, with 7 positions matching TRBD2. Trimming cost V 3 bases and J 5 bases; bases outside gene matches: 4. The CDR3 totals 13 residues. The germline gives CDR1 SGHVS, CDR2 FQNEAQ. The CDR3 DNA sequence: TGTGCCAGCAGCTTCGGGGGGTATGACGAGCAGTACTTC. The encoded protein is CASSFGGYDEQYF.

The chain couples TRBV4-2 to TRBJ1-5, with D maybe TRBD1 (5 bases). The germline CDR1 and CDR2 sequences are LGHNA and YNFKEQ. The CDR3 has 15 residues. Trimming removed 0 bases from V and 1 base from J, with 7 bases in between. The CDR3 protein is CASSQEGASNQPQHF. The DNA for the CDR3 is TGTGCCAGCAGCCAAGAAGGGGCAAGCAATCAGCCCCAGCATTTT.

This clone was seen a handful of times. The chain combines TRBV10-2 with TRBJ1-1, with 9 bases lining up with TRBD1. The V segment lost 6 bases and the J segment 2 bases; nucleotides outside the gene matches: 7. Looked up from germline, CDR1 is WSHSY and CDR2 is SAAADI. CDR3 size: 15 residues. DNA of the CDR3: TGCGCCAGCAGAGACAGGGGGGGAGGAAACACTGAAGCTTTCTTT. Protein: CASRDRGGGNTEAFF.

The chain joins TRBV12-3 or TRBV12-4 to TRBJ1-4; TRBD1 might be the D (5 bases). V shed 5 bases and J shed 11 bases, with 15 bases lying between them. The CDR3 sequence is 13 residues long. The CDR3 DNA sequence: TGTGCCAGCAGTCGCCTCCAGGGTGACAAACTGTTTTTT. This encodes CASSRLQGDKLFF.

CDR3 residues: CATSRAGTWGRETQYF. The CDR3 DNA sequence: TGTGCCACCAGCAGAGCGGGGACTTGGGGAAGAGAGACCCAGTACTTC. The chain uses TRBV15 and TRBJ2-5, with D possibly being TRBD2 (6 bases). V lost 1 base and J 4 bases, leaving 16 bases between the germline ends. This CDR3 has 16 amino acids. Looked up from germline, CDR1 is LNHNV and CDR2 is YYDKDF (reference sequence). Combining the CDR3 with reference TRBV15 and TRBJ2-5 gives the whole variable domain DAMVIQNPRYQVTQFGKPVTLSCSQTLNHNVMYWYQQKSSQAPKLLFHYYDKDFNNEADTPDNFQSRRPNTSFCFLDIRSPGLGDTAMYLCATSRAGTWGRETQYFGPGTRLLVL.

The rearrangement joins TRBV3-1 (or the pseudogene TRBV3-2) to TRBJ1-5; possibly TRBD1 for D (6 bases). V lost 2 bases and J lost 5, with 10 bases in between. Germline V gives CDR1 LGHDT, CDR2 YNNKEL (reference sequence). This CDR3 region has 14 residues. The CDR3 DNA is TGTGCCAGCAGCCAAAAACAGGGATATCAGCCCCAGCATTTT. Its protein is CASSQKQGYQPQHF.

This clone showed up just a few times. This chain connects TRBV11-2 to TRBJ2-1; 8 nucleotides line up with TRBD1. Per the germline V gene, CDR1 is SGHAT and CDR2 is FQNNGV. This CDR3 spans 15 amino acids. The V gene end was trimmed by 0 bases and the J gene end by 9 bases; junction bases not matched to a gene: 7. CDR3 sequence (DNA): TGTGCCAGCAGCTTAGATCGCTTTACAGGGGGTGAGCAGTTCTTC. The encoded protein is CASSLDRFTGGEQFF.

CDR3 coding DNA: TGTGCCAGTAGTATGGTAGTCCGAAACACCATATATTTT. This translates into CASSMVVRNTIYF. The chain joins TRBV19 to TRBJ1-3; no clear D. V lost 3 bases and J 5 bases, leaving 8 bases between the germline ends. CDR1 is LNHDA and CDR2 is SQIVND in the germline V gene (reference sequence). This CDR3 region has 13 residues.

The chain carries TRBV6-2 or TRBV6-3 and TRBJ1-2; a weak D match, TRBD1 (5 bases). The germline CDR1 and CDR2 sequences are MNHEY and SVGEGT. The CDR3 sequence is 13 residues long. The ends were cut back, 0 bases at V and 7 bases at J, with 9 bases in the middle. CDR3 in DNA: TGTGCCAGCAGTTACTCGCCCGGGGGTGGCTACACCTTC. Translation gives CASSYSPGGGYTF.

The sample holds a few counts of this clone. CDR3 sequence reads: CASRYFGGTEAFF. The CDR3 nucleotides are TGTGCCAGTAGATATTTCGGGGGTACTGAAGCTTTCTTT. The chain employs TRBV19 and TRBJ1-1, with a weak D call TRBD1 (5 bases). Germline V gene data show CDR1 as LNHDA and CDR2 as SQIVND (reference sequence). CDR3 length: 13 amino acids. The V end was cut by 6 bases, the J end by 5 bases, with 13 bases between.

The rearrangement links TRBV30 to TRBJ1-3, with D possibly matching TRBD1 (6 bases). In germline, CDR1 is GTSNPN, CDR2 SVGIG (reference sequence). V gave up 0 bases and J gave up 8 bases, with 11 bases separating them. CDR3 length: 13 amino acids. The CDR3: CAWSVIQGDTIYF. The CDR3 DNA is TGTGCCTGGAGTGTCATACAGGGTGACACCATATATTTT. Complete variable domain (other parts from reference TRBV30 and TRBJ1-3): SQTIHQWPATLVQPVGSPLSLECTVEGTSNPNLYWYRQAAGRGLQLLFYSVGIGQISSEVPQNLSASRPQDRQFILSSKKLLLSDSGFYLCAWSVIQGDTIYFGEGSWLTVV.